One and the same sample provided the 12 T cell receptor beta chains below, sequenced in a study of post-analysis software for immune sequencing data. Built from TCR beta cDNA, the libraries had unique molecular identifiers in them. TCRdb re-called the PCR reads through MiXCR, storing one row per CDR3 protein. The sample lists hundreds of thousands of distinct CDR3 sequences, roughly 40% occurring once. Whole-study findings and limits: Five TRBV segments were significantly more frequent in patients than in controls. TRBV5-6, TRBV5-1 and TRBV20-1 were among these segments.

No antigen is known for these receptors. Sequencing was carried out using blood. The receptors shown here come from a girl between 10 and 17 years old with multiple sclerosis.

The rearrangement uses TRBV5-1 and TRBJ2-4; 8 bases agree with TRBD1. Germline V lookup: CDR1 SGHRS, CDR2 YFSETQ. V gave up 0 bases and J gave up 5 bases; unmatched junction bases: 4. This CDR3 comprises 15 residues. The CDR3 region has the DNA TGCGCCAGCAGCTTGGAGGGACAGGTACAAAACATTCAGTACTTC. Its protein product is CASSLEGQVQNIQYF.

This clonotype was picked up a small number of times. The chain couples TRBV5-1 to TRBJ1-1, with D maybe TRBD1 (5 bases). The V gene lost 4 bases and the J gene lost 6 bases, with 16 bases spanning the gap. The CDR3 runs to 14 residues. CDR1 is SGHRS and CDR2 is YFSETQ in the germline V gene. Here the CDR3 DNA reads TGCGCCAGCAGCGAGGTAGGAGGGGAGTCTGAAGCTTTCTTT. This encodes CASSEVGGESEAFF.

This clonotype was seen a few times. The chain carries TRBV5-1 and TRBJ2-3; D is undetermined. Germline CDR1 and CDR2: SGHRS and YFSETQ. Between the trimmed V and J ends, which lost 4 bases and 2 bases, there was a span of 20 bases. The length of the CDR3 is 17 residues. CDR3 sequence reads: CASSPLSPSKATDTQYF. The CDR3 region has the DNA TGCGCCAGCAGCCCATTAAGTCCCAGCAAGGCCACAGATACGCAGTATTTT.

This clonotype was counted a single time. The chain links TRBV3-1 to TRBJ1-2; the D gene is possibly TRBD1 (5 bases). This CDR3 comprises 15 residues. CDR1 is LGHDT and CDR2 is YNNKEL in the germline V gene (reference sequence). V was cut by 5 bases and J by 6 bases, with 19 bases left in between. The CDR3 coding sequence is TGTGCCAGCAGCATCAATCCAGGGTGGGACGATGGCTACACCTTC. This translates into CASSINPGWDDGYTF.

This clonotype was seen a few times. The chain carries TRBV7-9 and TRBJ1-2, with 11 bases aligning to TRBD1. This CDR3 contains 14 residues. Trimming took 1 base from V and 7 from J; bases not matched to a gene: 2. From germline, CDR1 is SEHNR and CDR2 FQNEAQ (reference sequence). The CDR3 here is CASSLGTGGRGYTF. DNA for the CDR3: TGTGCCAGCAGCTTAGGGACAGGGGGCCGTGGCTACACCTTC.

The chain carries TRBV4-2 and TRBJ1-2; 7 bases line up with TRBD1. V was pared by 3 bases and J by 3 bases, with 4 bases of the junction left unmatched. The CDR3 runs to 14 residues. Looked up from germline, CDR1 is LGHNA and CDR2 is YNFKEQ. The CDR3 here is CASSQSRGDYGYTF. In DNA, the CDR3 is TGTGCCAGCAGCCAGTCCAGGGGGGACTATGGCTACACCTTC.

The chain combines TRBV5-6 with TRBJ1-1; tentative D call: TRBD1 (6 bases). This CDR3 is 15 amino acids long. Germline V gene lookup returns CDR1 SGHDT and CDR2 YYEEEE. V was cut by 4 bases and J by 2 bases, with 15 bases left in between. Here the CDR3 reads CASSATGGGNTEAFF. The CDR3 DNA sequence: TGTGCCAGCAGCGCGACAGGAGGAGGAAACACTGAAGCTTTCTTT.

This clonotype was seen a handful of times. V usage is TRBV29-1 and J usage is TRBJ2-5; perhaps TRBD1 as D (5 bases). The CDR3 contains 12 residues. V was cut by 0 bases and J by 11 bases, with 13 bases left in between. Germline CDR1 is SQVTM and CDR2 is ANQGSEA. The CDR3 nucleotides are TGCAGCGTTGAAGATGGGGCCATTGGACAGTACTTC. It encodes CSVEDGAIGQYF.

The V gene is TRBV27, the J gene TRBJ2-7, with TRBD2 as a possible D gene (5 bases). CDR3 length: 13 amino acids. Germline V CDR1 and CDR2: MNHEY, SMNVEV (reference sequence). Trimming removed 3 bases at V and 2 bases at J, with 8 bases between. The CDR3 coding sequence is TGTGCCAGCAGTTTGAGGGCTACCTACGAGCAGTACTTC. Translating gives CASSLRATYEQYF.

This clonotype was seen a handful of times. This rearrangement joins TRBV7-6 to TRBJ2-3; 8 nucleotides agree with TRBD2. Germline-derived CDR1 and CDR2 are SGHVS and FNYEAQ. CDR3 size: 16 residues. Losses at the gene ends were 3 bases for V and 5 bases for J; bases not matched to a gene: 10. Here the CDR3 reads CASSLAGTSGVDTQYF. CDR3 bases: TGTGCCAGCAGCTTGGCCGGGACTAGTGGTGTAGATACGCAGTATTTT. Together with reference TRBV7-6 and TRBJ2-3, the CDR3 gives the full variable domain: GAGVSQSPRYKVTKRGQDVALRCDPISGHVSLYWYRQALGQGPEFLTYFNYEAQQDKSGLPNDRFSAERPEGSISTLTIQRTEQRDSAMYRCASSLAGTSGVDTQYFGPGTRLTVL.

The rearrangement links TRBV27 to TRBJ2-6; D is unclear. V lost 3 bases to trimming and J lost 1 base, with 16 bases between them. This CDR3 has 18 amino acids. Germline CDR1 and CDR2: MNHEY and SMNVEV (reference sequence). CDR3 amino acids: CASSFVSQIPSGANVLTF. CDR3 nucleotide sequence: TGTGCCAGCAGTTTCGTTTCGCAGATTCCTTCTGGGGCCAACGTCCTGACTTTC. The variable domain in full, completed from reference TRBV27 and TRBJ2-6, reads EAQVTQNPRYLITVTGKKLTVTCSQNMNHEYMSWYRQDPGLGLRQIYYSMNVEVTDKGDVPEGYKVSRKEKRNFPLILESPSPNQTSLYFCASSFVSQIPSGANVLTFGAGSRLTVL.

The chain combines TRBV29-1 with TRBJ1-1; D gene ambiguous. Germline CDR1 is SQVTM and CDR2 is ANQGSEA. This CDR3 is built from 11 residues. V lost 4 bases and J lost 6, with 9 bases in between. In nucleotides, the CDR3 is TGCAGCGTTGCTGAGGGATCTGAAGCTTTCTTT. Protein product: CSVAEGSEAFF.